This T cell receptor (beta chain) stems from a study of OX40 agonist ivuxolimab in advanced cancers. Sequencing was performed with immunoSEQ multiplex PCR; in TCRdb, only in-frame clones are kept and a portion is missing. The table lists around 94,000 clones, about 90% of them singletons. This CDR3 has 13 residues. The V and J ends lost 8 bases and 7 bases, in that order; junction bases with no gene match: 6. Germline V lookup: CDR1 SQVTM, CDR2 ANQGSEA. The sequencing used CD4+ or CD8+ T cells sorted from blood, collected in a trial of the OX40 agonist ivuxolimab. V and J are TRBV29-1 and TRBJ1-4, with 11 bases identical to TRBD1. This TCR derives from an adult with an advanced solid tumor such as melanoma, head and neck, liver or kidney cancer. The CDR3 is CSFRGTGGEKLFF. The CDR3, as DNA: TGCAGCTTTAGAGGGACAGGGGGTGAAAAACTGTTTTTT.